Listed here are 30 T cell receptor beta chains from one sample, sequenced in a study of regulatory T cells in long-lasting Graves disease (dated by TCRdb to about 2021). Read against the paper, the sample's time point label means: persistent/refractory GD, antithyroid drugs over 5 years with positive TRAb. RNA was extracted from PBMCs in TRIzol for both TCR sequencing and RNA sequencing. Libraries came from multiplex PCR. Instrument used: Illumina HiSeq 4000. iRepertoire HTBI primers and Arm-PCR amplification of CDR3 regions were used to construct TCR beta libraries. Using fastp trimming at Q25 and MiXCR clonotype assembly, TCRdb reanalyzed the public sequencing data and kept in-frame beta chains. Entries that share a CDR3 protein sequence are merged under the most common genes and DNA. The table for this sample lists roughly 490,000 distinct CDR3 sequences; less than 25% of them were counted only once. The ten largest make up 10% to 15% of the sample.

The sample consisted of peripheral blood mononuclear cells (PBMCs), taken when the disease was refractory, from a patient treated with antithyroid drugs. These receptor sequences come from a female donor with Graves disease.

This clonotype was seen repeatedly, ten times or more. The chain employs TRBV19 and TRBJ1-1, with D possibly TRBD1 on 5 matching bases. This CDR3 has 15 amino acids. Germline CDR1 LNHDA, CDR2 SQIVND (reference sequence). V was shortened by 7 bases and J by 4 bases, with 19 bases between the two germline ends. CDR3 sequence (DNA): TGTGCCAGTACCGATAAAAGGGGATTGGGCACTGAAGCTTTCTTT. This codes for CASTDKRGLGTEAFF. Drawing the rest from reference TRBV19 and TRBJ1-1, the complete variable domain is DGGITQSPKYLFRKEGQNVTLSCEQNLNHDAMYWYRQDPGQGLRLIYYSQIVNDFQKGDIAEGYSVSREKKESFPLTVTSAQKNPTAFYLCASTDKRGLGTEAFFGQGTRLTVV.

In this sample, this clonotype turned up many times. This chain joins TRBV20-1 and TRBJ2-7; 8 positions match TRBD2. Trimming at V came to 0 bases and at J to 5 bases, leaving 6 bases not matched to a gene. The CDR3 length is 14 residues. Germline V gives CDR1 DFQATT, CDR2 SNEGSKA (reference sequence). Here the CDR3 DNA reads TGCAGTGCTAGAGACCCGGGAGGGCCTGACGAGCAGTACTTC. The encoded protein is CSARDPGGPDEQYF.

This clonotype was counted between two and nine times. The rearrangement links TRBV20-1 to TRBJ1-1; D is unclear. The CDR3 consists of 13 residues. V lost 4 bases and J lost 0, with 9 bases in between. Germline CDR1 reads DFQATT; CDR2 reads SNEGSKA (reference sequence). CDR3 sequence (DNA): TGCAGTGCTAAAAACCCCATGAACACTGAAGCTTTCTTT. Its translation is CSAKNPMNTEAFF.

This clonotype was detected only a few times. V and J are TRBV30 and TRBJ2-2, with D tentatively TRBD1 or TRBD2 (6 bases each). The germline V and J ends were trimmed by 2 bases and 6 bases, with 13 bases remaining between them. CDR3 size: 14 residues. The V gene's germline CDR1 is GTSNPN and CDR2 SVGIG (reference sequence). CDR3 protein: CAWSTGGPPGELFF. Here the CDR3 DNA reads TGTGCCTGGAGTACCGGGGGCCCGCCCGGGGAGCTGTTTTTT.

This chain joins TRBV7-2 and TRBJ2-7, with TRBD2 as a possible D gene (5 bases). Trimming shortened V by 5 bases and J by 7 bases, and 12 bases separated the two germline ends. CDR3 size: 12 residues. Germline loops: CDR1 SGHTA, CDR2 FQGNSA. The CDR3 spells CASSPDSPEQYF. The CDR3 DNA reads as TGTGCCAGCAGCCCGGACTCCCCAGAGCAGTACTTC. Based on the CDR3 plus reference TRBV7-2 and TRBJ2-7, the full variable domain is GAGVSQSPSNKVTEKGKDVELRCDPISGHTALYWYRQSLGQGLEFLIYFQGNSAPDKSGLPSDRFSAERTGGSVSTLTIQRTQQEDSAVYLCASSPDSPEQYFGPGTRLTVT.

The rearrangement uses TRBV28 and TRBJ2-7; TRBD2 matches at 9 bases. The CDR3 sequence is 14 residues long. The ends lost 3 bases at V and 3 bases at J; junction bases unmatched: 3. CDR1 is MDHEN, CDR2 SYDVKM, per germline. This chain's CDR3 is CASSFRTSDYEQYF. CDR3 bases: TGTGCCAGCAGTTTTCGGACTAGCGACTACGAGCAGTACTTC.

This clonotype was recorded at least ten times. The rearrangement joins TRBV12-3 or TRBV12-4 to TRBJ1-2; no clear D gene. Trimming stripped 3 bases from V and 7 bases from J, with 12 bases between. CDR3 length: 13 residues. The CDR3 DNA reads TGTGCCAGCAGTTTGGGCCAGGAGGGTGGCTACACCTTC. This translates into CASSLGQEGGYTF.

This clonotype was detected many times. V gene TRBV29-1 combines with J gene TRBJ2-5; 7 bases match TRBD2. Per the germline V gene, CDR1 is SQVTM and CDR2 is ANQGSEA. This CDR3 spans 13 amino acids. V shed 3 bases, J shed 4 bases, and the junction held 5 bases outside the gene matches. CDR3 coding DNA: TGCAGCGTTGAGGGGGGGACGGGAGAGACCCAGTACTTC. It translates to CSVEGGTGETQYF.

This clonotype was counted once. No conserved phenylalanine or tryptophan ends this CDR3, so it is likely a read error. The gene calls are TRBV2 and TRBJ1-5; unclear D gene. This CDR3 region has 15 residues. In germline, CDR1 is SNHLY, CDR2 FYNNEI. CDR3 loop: CASGEGQYSNQPQHS. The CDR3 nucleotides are TGTGCCAGCGGTGAAGGGCAGTATAGCAATCAGCCCCAGCATTCT.

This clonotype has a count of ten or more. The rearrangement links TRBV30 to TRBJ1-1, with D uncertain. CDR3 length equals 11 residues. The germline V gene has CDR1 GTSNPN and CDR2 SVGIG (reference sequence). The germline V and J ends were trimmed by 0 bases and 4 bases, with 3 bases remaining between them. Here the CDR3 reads CAWSVVTEAFF. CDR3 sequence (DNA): TGTGCCTGGAGTGTTGTCACTGAAGCTTTCTTT.

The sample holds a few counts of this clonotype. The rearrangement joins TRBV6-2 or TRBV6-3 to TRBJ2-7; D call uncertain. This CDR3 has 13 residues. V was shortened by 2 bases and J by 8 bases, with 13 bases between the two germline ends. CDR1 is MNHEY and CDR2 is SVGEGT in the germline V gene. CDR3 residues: CASSYGTAYKQYF. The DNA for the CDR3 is TGTGCCAGCAGTTACGGCACTGCATACAAGCAGTACTTC.

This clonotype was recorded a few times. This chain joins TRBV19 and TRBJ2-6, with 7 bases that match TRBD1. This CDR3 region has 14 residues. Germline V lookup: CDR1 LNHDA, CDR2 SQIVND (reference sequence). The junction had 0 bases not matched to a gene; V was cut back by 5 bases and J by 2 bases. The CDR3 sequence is CASSQGAGANVLTF. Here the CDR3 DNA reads TGTGCCAGTAGTCAGGGGGCTGGGGCCAACGTCCTGACTTTC.

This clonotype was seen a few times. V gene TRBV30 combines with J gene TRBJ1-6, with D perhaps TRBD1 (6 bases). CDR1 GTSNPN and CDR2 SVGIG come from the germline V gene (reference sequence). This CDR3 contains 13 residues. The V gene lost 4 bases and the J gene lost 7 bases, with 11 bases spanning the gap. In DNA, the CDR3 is TGTGCCTGGAACTCAGGGGAGAATTCACCCCTCCACTTT. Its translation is CAWNSGENSPLHF. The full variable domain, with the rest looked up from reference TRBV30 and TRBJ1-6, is SQTIHQWPATLVQPVGSPLSLECTVEGTSNPNLYWYRQAAGRGLQLLFYSVGIGQISSEVPQNLSASRPQDRQFILSSKKLLLSDSGFYLCAWNSGENSPLHFGNGTRLTVT.

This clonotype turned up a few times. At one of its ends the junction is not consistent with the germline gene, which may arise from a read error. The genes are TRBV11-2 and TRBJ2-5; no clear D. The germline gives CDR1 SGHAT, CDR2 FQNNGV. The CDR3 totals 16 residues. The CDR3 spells CASSLTFRGSQETQYF. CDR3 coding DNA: TGCGCCAGCAGCTTGACCTTTCGAGGATCCCAAGAGACCCAGTACTTC.

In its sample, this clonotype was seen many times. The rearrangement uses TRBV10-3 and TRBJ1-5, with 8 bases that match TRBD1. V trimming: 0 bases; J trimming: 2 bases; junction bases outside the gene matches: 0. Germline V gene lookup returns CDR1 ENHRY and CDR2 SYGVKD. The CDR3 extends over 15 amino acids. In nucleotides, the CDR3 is TGTGCCATCAGTGAGTCGGGACAGGGCAATCAGCCCCAGCATTTT. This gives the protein CAISESGQGNQPQHF.

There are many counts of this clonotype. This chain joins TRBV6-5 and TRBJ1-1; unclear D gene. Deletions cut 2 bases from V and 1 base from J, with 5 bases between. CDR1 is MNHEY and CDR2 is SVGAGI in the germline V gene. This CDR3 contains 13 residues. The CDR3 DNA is TGTGCCAGCAGTTACATTACGAACACTGAAGCTTTCTTT. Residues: CASSYITNTEAFF.

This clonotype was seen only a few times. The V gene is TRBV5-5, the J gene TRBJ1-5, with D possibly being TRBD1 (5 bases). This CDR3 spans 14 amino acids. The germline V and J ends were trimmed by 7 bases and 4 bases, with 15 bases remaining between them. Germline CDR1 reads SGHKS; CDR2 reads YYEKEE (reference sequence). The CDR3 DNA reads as TGTGCCAGCCGGCTAGCCAAGGGGAATCAGCCCCAGCATTTT. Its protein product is CASRLAKGNQPQHF. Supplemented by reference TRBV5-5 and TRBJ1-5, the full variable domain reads DAGVTQSPTHLIKTRGQQVTLRCSPISGHKSVSWYQQVLGQGPQFIFQYYEKEERGRGNFPDRFSARQFPNYSSELNVNALLLGDSALYLCASRLAKGNQPQHFGDGTRLSIL.

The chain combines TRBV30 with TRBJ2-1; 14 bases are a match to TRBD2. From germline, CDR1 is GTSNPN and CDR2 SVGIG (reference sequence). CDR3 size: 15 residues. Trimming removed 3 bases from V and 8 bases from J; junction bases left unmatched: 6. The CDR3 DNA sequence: TGTGCCTGGAGACAAGGGACTAGCGGGAGCTATGAGCAGTTCTTC. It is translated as CAWRQGTSGSYEQFF.

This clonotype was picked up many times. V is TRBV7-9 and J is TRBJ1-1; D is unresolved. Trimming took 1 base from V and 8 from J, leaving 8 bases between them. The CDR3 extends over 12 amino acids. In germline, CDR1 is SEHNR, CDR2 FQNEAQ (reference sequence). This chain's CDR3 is CASSLGGEEAFF. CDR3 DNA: TGTGCCAGCAGCTTAGGCGGGGAGGAAGCTTTCTTT.

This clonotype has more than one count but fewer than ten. CDR3: CASSKSSGGAETQYF. CDR3 in DNA: TGTGCCAGCAGTAAATCTAGCGGGGGTGCGGAGACCCAGTACTTC. V is TRBV6-2 or TRBV6-3 and J is TRBJ2-5; 10 bases are shared with TRBD2. This CDR3 spans 15 amino acids. Germline lookup yields CDR1 MNHEY and CDR2 SVGEGT. J lost 5 bases, V lost 5 bases, and 8 bases had no gene match.

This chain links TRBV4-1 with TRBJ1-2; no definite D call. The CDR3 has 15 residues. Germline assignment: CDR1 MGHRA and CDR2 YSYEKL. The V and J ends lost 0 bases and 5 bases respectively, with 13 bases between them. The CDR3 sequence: CASSQDGTGRYGYTF. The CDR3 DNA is TGCGCCAGCAGCCAAGATGGCACTGGGAGGTATGGCTACACCTTC.

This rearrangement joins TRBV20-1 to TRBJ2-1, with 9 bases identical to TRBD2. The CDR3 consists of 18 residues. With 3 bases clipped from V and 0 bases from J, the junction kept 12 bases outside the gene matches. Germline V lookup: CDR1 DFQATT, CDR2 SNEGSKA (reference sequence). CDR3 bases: TGCAGTGCTAGGACGGAACTAGCGGGCCTGAGCTCCTACAATGAGCAGTTCTTC. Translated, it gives CSARTELAGLSSYNEQFF.

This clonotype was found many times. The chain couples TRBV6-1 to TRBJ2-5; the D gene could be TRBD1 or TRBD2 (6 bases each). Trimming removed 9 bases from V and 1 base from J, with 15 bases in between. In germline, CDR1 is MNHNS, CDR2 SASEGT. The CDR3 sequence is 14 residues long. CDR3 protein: CASTEGGLQETQYF. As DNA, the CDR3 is TGTGCCAGTACAGAGGGGGGCCTCCAAGAGACCCAGTACTTC.

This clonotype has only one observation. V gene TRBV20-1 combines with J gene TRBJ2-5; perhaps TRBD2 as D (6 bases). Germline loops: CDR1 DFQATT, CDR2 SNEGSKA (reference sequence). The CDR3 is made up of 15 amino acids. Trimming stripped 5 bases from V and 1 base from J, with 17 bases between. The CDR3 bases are TGCAGTGCTTTGACTAGTGAAGGGGCCCAAGAGACCCAGTACTTC. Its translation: CSALTSEGAQETQYF.

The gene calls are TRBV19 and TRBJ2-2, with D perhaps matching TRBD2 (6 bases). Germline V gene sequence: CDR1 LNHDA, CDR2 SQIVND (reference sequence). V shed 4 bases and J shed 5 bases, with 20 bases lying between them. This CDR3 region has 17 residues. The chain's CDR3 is CASSKGTRRMGTGELFF. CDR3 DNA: TGTGCCAGTAGTAAGGGGACTCGTAGAATGGGGACCGGGGAGCTGTTTTTT. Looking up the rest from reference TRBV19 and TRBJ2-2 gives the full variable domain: DGGITQSPKYLFRKEGQNVTLSCEQNLNHDAMYWYRQDPGQGLRLIYYSQIVNDFQKGDIAEGYSVSREKKESFPLTVTSAQKNPTAFYLCASSKGTRRMGTGELFFGEGSRLTVL.

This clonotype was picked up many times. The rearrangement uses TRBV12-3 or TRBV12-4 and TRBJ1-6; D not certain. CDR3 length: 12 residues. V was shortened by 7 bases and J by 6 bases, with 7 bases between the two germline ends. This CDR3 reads CASTFGNSPLHF. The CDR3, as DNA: TGTGCCAGCACGTTTGGTAATTCACCCCTCCACTTT.

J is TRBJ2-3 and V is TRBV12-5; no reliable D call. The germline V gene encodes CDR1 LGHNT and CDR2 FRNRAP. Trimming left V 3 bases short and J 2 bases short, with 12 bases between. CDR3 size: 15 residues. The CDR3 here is CASGFPAAITDTQYF. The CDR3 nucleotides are TGTGCTAGTGGTTTTCCGGCAGCTATCACAGATACGCAGTATTTT.

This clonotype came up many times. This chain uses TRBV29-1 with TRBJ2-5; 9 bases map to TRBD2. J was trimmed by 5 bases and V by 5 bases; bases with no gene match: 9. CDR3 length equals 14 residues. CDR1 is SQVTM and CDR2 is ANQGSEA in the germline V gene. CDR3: CSVIAGGQGETQYF. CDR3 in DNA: TGCAGCGTTATCGCGGGAGGGCAGGGGGAGACCCAGTACTTC.

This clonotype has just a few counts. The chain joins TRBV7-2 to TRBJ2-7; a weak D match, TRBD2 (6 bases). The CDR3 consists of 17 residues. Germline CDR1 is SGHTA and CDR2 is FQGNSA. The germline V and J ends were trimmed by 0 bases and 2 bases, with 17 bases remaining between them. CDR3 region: CASSLAYGRESPYEQYF. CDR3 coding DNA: TGTGCCAGCAGCTTAGCGTATGGTCGGGAGTCTCCCTACGAGCAGTACTTC.

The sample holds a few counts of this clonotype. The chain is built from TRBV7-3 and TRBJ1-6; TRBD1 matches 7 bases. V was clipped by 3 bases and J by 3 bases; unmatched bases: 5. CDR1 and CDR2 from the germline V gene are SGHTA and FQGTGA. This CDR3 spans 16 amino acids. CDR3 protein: CASSLLGDSYNSPLHF. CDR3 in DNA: TGTGCCAGCAGCTTGTTAGGGGACAGCTATAATTCACCCCTCCACTTT.